What follows describes a single T cell receptor (beta chain). Its antigen is unknown. No per-base quality is available; no much larger clone lies one base away. The entry originates in a study of shared clonotypes between healthy human individuals (dated by TCRdb to the early 2020s). Turning to the overall study: The cohort included a few men and a couple of women between 18 and 49 years of age. Per donor, three plates each were used for CD4 naive and CD4 memory, two for CD8 naive, and one for CD8 memory. To estimate repertoire size and how much clonotype sharing occurs between individuals, the study deeply sequenced the blood TCR repertoires of a handful of healthy adults. Libraries were prepared and TCR repertoires were sequenced by different laboratories using diverse techniques, in order to increase sequencing depth and limit assay-specific biases. Between about 0.8 and 9 billion PBMCs per donor were obtained by leukapheresis. The paper's findings and limits, for the study overall: Based on pairwise subsampling, the degree of clonotype sharing among donors was expected to be affected by sequencing depth. When a handful of donors were compared, the shared fraction of clonotypes was about 5.4% for naive CD4, less than 4% for naive CD8, 2% to 2.5% for memory CD4, and 0.35% to 0.4% for memory CD8. Compared with non-shared clonotypes, clonotypes shared by all four sorted-subset donors had higher generation probabilities. Only blood was sampled, and tissue TCR repertoires likely differ from those in blood. Incomplete sequencing was indicated by rarefaction of sorted-subset datasets, despite the large sequencing depth. Naive subsets generally had larger estimated clonotype richness than memory subsets. Because the study included a small number of donors, the genetic and exposure-history diversity represented was limited.

The donors were healthy, HIV-negative adults with no recently reported acute infections or vaccinations. Every donor was a Caucasian adult living in Nashville, Tennessee, USA. Magnetic negative selection was used to enrich CD4+ T cells, after which naive cells were positively selected on CD45RA and the negative fraction became the memory subset. Blood was collected by leukapheresis, and PBMCs were isolated by Ficoll-Histopaque density gradient centrifugation and then cryopreserved in liquid nitrogen vapor phase. Analytical flow cytometry was used to check the purity and quantity of each magnetically sorted T cell population. Each sorted fraction had its genomic DNA isolated and then quantified by UV absorbance on a Nanodrop 2000c. Using the deep immunoSEQ assay, multiplex PCR amplified TCR CDR3 regions from genomic DNA. Extracted genomic DNA from each cell subset was distributed evenly across all wells of several immunoSEQ 96-well plates, and each plate was treated as a replicate. For sorted subsets, each replicate PCR was loaded with 150 to 250 ng genomic DNA, equivalent to 30,000 or so T cell genomes. Purified libraries were measured with a Qubit 3.0 fluorometer, size-checked on a Bioanalyzer 2100, and measured again with the KAPA Library Quantification kit. A separate single-read 150-cycle Illumina NextSeq 550 flow cell was used to sequence each immunoSEQ 96-well plate. Under the source paper's analysis protocol: Because only junctional sequences without quality scores were contained in the immunoSEQ output, filtering matching that applied to full-length reads could not be performed. To assign V/J genes and CDR3, sequences were annotated against IMGT germline references using PyIR, a Python wrapper for IgBLAST v1.9. Any read was removed if the V/J assignment was weak (E-value above 1e-6), the CDR3 was missing, or the read contained stop codons, out-of-frame junctions, or ambiguous translated residues. A V3J clonotype was defined by an identical inferred V gene, J gene, and CDR3 amino acid sequence. To compute the percentage overlap between repertoires, the number of shared unique clonotypes was divided by the size of the smaller repertoire. Richness of each repertoire was evaluated using RTK rarefaction, the Chao1 estimator, and Recon v2.1 estimates of unobserved clonotypes. Generation probabilities were computed with OLGA for all TCRbeta clonotypes obtained by the gDNA method from several donors. The table comes from immuneACCESS by way of TCRdb, which keeps in-frame sequences with V and J called. Part of the clones is missing from these tables; in studies checked, under half for an unresolved V gene and the rest for unknown reasons. V and J calls and clone size are as listed in that table; D and trimming were resolved from the DNA. Present in this sample are over a million clones, about 70% of which were seen just once. The top ten constitute nearly 1.5% of the sample.

The CDR3 spans 15 residues, from the cysteine through the phenylalanine. Only the CDR3 DNA is retained, 45 bases long and in frame from the first base. The V end loses 4 bases and the J end loses 0 bases, and a stretch of 12 bases separates them. The germline V gene (reference sequence) sets CDR1 to LNHDA and CDR2 to SQIVND. This TCR was sampled from a man aged 18 to 30 in good health. Sequenced: memory CD4+ T cells sorted from blood. This specimen's cell subset or site label, per the study, means: CD45RA-negative fraction. This sequence uses TRBV19 and TRBJ1-1, with no confidently assigned D gene. The CDR3 is CASSSPGFLNTEAFF. The DNA reads as follows: TGTGCCAGTAGTAGCCCAGGATTTTTGAACACTGAAGCTTTCTTT.